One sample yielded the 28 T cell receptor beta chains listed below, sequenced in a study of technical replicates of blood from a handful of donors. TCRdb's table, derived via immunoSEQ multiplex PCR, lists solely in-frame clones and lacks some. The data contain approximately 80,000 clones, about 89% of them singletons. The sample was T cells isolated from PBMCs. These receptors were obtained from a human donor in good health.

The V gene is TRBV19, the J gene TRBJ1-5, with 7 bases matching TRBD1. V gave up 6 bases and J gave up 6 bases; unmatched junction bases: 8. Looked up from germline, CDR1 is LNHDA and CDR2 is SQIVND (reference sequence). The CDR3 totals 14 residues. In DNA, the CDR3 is TGTGCCAGTAGCAAGGCGACAGGGAGTCAGCCCCAGCATTTT. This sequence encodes CASSKATGSQPQHF.

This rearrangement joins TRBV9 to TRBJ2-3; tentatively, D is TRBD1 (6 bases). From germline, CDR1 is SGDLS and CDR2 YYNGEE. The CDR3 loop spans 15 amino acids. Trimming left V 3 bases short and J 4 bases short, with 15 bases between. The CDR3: CASSAGDMGSDTQYF. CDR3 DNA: TGTGCCAGCAGCGCAGGGGATATGGGGTCAGATACGCAGTATTTT.

The CDR3 coding sequence is TGTGCCAGCAGCGACACAGGGCTGGAGACCCAGTACTTC. It translates to CASSDTGLETQYF. V and J are TRBV5-4 and TRBJ2-5; D is perhaps TRBD1 (6 bases). The CDR3 has 13 amino acids. The germline V and J ends were trimmed by 4 bases and 5 bases, with 12 bases remaining between them. Germline V gene lookup returns CDR1 SGHNT and CDR2 YYREEE (reference sequence).

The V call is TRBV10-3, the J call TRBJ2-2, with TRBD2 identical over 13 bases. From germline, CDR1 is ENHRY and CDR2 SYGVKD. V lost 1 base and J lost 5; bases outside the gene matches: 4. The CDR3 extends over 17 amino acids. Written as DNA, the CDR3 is TGTGCCATCAGTGAGTTAAGACTAGCGGGAGGTACCGGGGAGCTGTTTTTT. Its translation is CAISELRLAGGTGELFF.

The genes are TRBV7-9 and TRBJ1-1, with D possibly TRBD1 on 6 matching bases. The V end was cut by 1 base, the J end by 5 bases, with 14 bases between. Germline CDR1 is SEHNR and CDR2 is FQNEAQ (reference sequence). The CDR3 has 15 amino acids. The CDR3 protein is CASSLVPGELTEAFF. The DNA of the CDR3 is TGTGCCAGCAGCTTAGTACCAGGGGAATTGACTGAAGCTTTCTTT.

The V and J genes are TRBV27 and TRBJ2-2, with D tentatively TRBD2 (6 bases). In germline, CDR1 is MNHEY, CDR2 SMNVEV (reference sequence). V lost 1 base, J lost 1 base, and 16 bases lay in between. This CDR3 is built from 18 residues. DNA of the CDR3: TGTGCCAGCAGTTTATACACGGGAGTAGTAGGGAACACCGGGGAGCTGTTTTTT. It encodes CASSLYTGVVGNTGELFF.

The CDR3 spells CASSLNTEQTNSYNEQFF. The CDR3 nucleotides are TGTGCCAGCAGCCTAAACACTGAACAGACAAACTCCTACAATGAGCAGTTCTTC. V gene TRBV7-6 combines with J gene TRBJ2-1; no reliable D call. This CDR3 contains 18 residues. With 5 bases removed from V and 0 bases from J, the gap between germline ends came to 20 bases. The germline V gene encodes CDR1 SGHVS and CDR2 FNYEAQ.

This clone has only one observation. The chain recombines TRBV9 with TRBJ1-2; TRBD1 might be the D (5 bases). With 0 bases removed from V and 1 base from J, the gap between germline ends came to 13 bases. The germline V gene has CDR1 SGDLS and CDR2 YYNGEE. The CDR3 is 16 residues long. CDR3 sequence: CASSVVGGTNNYGYTF. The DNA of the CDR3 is TGTGCCAGCAGCGTAGTAGGAGGGACCAATAACTATGGCTACACCTTC.

CDR3 in DNA: TGTGCCAGCAGCTTGTGGGAGGCCCTACTCCACGAGCAGTACTTC. This translates into CASSLWEALLHEQYF. This chain joins TRBV5-6 and TRBJ2-7; the D gene is possibly TRBD2 (6 bases). V was cut by 1 base and J by 5 bases, with 16 bases left in between. Germline lookup yields CDR1 SGHDT and CDR2 YYEEEE. This CDR3 is 15 amino acids long.

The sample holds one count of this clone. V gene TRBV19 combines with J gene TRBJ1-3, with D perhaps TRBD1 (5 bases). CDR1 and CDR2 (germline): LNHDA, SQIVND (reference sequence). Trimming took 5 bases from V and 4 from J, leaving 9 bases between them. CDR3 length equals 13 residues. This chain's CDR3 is CASSPQGGNTIYF. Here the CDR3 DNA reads TGTGCCAGTAGTCCGCAGGGAGGAAACACCATATATTTT.

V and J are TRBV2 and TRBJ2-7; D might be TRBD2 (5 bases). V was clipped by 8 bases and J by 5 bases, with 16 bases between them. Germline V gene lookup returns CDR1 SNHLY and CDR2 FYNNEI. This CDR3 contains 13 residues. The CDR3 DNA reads TGTGCCAGCTTAAGTGCCGGGATCGACGAGCAGTACTTC. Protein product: CASLSAGIDEQYF.

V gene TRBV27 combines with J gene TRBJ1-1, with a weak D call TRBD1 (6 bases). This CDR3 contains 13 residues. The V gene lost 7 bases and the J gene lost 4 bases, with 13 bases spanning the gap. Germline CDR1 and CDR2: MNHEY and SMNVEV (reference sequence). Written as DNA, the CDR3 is TGTGCCAGCAAGGGTGCGGGGGCCACTGAAGCTTTCTTT. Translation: CASKGAGATEAFF.

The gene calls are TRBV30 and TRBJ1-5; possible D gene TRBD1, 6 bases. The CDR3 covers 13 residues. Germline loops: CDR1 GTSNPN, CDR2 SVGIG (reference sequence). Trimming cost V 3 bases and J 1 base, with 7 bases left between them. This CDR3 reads CAWRGTSNQPQHF. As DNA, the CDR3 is TGTGCCTGGAGGGGGACAAGCAATCAGCCCCAGCATTTT.

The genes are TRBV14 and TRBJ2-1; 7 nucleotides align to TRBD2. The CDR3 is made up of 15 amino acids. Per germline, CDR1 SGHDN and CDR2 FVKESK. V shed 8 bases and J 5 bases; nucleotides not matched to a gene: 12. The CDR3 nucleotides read TGTGCCAGCGGGACCCTAGCGGAGGGGAACAATGAGCAGTTCTTC. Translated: CASGTLAEGNNEQFF.

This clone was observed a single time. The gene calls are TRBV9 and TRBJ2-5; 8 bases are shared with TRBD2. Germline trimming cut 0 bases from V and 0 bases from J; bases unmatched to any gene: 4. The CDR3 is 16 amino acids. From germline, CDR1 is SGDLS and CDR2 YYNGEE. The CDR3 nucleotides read TGTGCCAGCAGCGTAGAGGCTAGCGGGTACCAAGAGACCCAGTACTTC. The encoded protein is CASSVEASGYQETQYF.

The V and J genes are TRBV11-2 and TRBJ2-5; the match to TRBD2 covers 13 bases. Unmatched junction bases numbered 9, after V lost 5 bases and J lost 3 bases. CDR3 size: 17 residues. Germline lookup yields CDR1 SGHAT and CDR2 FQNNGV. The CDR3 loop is CASSRGTSGIVEETQYF. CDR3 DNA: TGTGCCAGCAGCCGAGGGACTAGCGGGATTGTGGAAGAGACCCAGTACTTC.

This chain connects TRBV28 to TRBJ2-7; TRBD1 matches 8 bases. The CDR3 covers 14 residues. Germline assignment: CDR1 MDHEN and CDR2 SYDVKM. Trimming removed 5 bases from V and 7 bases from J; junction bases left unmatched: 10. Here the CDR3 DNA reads TGTGCCAGCAGTGGGACAGGCTACTTAGGGGAGCAGTACTTC. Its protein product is CASSGTGYLGEQYF.

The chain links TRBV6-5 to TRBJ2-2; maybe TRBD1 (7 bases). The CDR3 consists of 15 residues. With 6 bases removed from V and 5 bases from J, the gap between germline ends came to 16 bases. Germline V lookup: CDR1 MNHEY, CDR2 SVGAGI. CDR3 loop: CASRRGQLSTGELFF. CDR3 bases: TGTGCCAGCAGGCGGGGACAGTTGAGTACCGGGGAGCTGTTTTTT.

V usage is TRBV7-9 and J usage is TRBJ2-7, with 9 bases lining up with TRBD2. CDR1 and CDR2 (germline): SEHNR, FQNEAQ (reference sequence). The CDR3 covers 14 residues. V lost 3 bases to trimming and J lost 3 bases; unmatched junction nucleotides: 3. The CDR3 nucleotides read TGTGCCAGCAGCTTTAAAGCGGGAGGCTACGAGCAGTACTTC. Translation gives CASSFKAGGYEQYF.

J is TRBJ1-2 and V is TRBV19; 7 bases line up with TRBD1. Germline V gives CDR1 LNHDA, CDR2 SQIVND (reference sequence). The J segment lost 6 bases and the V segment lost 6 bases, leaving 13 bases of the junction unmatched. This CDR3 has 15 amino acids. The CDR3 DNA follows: TGTGCCAGTAGAACACAGGGGCGCGGAGTAGATGGCTACACCTTC. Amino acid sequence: CASRTQGRGVDGYTF.

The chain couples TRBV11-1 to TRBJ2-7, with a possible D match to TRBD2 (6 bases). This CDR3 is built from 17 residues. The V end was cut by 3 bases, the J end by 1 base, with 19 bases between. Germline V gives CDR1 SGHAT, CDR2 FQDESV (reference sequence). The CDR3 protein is CASSLDEWTINSYEQYF. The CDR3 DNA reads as TGTGCCAGCAGCTTGGACGAATGGACTATCAATTCCTACGAGCAGTACTTC. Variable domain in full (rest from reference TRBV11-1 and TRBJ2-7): EAEVAQSPRYKITEKSQAVAFWCDPISGHATLYWYRQILGQGPELLVQFQDESVVDDSQLPKDRFSAERLKGVDSTLKIQPAELGDSAMYLCASSLDEWTINSYEQYFGPGTRLTVT.

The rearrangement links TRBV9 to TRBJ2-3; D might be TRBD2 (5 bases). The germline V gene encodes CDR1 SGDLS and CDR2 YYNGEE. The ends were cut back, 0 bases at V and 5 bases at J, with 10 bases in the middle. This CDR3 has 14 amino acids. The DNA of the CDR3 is TGTGCCAGCAGCGTAGCGGGAACCAGAGATACGCAGTATTTT. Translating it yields CASSVAGTRDTQYF. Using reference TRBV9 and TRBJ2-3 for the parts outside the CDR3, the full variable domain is DSGVTQTPKHLITATGQRVTLRCSPRSGDLSVYWYQQSLDQGLQFLIQYYNGEERAKGNILERFSAQQFPDLHSELNLSSLELGDSALYFCASSVAGTRDTQYFGPGTRLTVL.

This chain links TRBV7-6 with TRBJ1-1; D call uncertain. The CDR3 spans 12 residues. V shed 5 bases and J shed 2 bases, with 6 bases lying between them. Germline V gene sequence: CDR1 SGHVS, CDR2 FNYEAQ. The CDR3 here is CASSEGNTEAFF. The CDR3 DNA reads TGTGCCAGCAGCGAGGGAAACACTGAAGCTTTCTTT.

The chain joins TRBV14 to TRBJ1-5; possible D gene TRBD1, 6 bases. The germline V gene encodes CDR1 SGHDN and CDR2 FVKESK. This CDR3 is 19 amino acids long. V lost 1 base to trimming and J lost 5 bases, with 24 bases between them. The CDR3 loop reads CASSQVSVGTRTAYQPQHF. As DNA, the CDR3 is TGTGCCAGCAGCCAAGTAAGTGTTGGAACCCGGACAGCTTATCAGCCCCAGCATTTT.

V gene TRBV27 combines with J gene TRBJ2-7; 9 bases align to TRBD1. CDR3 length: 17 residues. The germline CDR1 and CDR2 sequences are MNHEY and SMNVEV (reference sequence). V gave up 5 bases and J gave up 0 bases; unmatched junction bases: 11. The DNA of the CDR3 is TGTGCCAGCAGTCCTCTTCTTGGACAGGGGCGCTCCTACGAGCAGTACTTC. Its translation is CASSPLLGQGRSYEQYF.

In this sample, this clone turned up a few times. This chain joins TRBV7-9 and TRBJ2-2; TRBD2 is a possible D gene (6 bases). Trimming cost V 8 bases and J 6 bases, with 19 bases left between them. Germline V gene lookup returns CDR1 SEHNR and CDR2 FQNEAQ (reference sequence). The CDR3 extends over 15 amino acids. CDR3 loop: CASLDSGPMAGELFF. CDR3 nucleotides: TGTGCCAGCCTAGATAGCGGACCTATGGCCGGGGAGCTGTTTTTT.

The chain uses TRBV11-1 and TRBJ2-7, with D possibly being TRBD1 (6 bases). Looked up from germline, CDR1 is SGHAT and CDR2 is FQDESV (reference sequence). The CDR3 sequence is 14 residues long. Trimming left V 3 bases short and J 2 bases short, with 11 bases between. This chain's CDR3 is CASSLQQGPYEQYF. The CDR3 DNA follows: TGTGCCAGCAGCTTGCAACAGGGCCCCTACGAGCAGTACTTC.

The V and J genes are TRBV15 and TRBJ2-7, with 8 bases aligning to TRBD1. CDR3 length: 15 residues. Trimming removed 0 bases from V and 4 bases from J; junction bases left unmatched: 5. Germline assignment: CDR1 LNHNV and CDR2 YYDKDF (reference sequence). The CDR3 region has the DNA TGTGCCACCAGCAGAGATTGGACAGGGACATACGAGCAGTACTTC. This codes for CATSRDWTGTYEQYF. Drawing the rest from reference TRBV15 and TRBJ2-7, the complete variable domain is DAMVIQNPRYQVTQFGKPVTLSCSQTLNHNVMYWYQQKSSQAPKLLFHYYDKDFNNEADTPDNFQSRRPNTSFCFLDIRSPGLGDTAMYLCATSRDWTGTYEQYFGPGTRLTVT.